This entry concerns a single TCR beta chain. Seattle's enrolled individuals joined amid active infection and were then monitored longitudinally. The data were obtained in a study of blood T cell repertoires in COVID-19. Study in general: COVID-19 samples collected from the United States, Italy and Spain covered acute and convalescent phases. Sources were T cells, B-cell-depleted T cells, or PBMCs; the material itself was cDNA or gDNA.

Germline lookup yields CDR1 SGHNT and CDR2 YYREEE (reference sequence). V was trimmed by 4 bases and J by 5 bases, leaving 21 bases between them. The CDR3 loop spans 16 amino acids. In the source study's methods: It was from reference gene primer amplification that nucleated cell counts were estimated. Clones were sequenced by immunoSEQ multiplex PCR, and TCRdb holds only the in-frame ones, with some missing. From that table come the V and J calls and clone size; the DNA was used to work out D and trimming. The table records some 360,000 clones, around 87% of them present only once. The clonotype comes from a woman aged 60 to 75 with COVID-19, enrolled during active disease. The sample consisted of peripheral blood. The genes are TRBV5-4 and TRBJ1-1; weak D call: TRBD1 (6 bases). In DNA form, the CDR3 reads TGTGCCAGCAGCCATCCGACAGGTGTCGGGGAAACTGAAGCTTTCTTT. It yields the protein CASSHPTGVGETEAFF.